This T cell receptor beta chain emerged from a study of blood T cell repertoires in COVID-19. Generated by immunoSEQ multiplex PCR, the TCRdb table keeps only in-frame clones and is missing some. This table has approximately 240,000 clones, approximately 84% appearing once. CDR1 is MNHNY, CDR2 SVGAGI, per germline (reference sequence). The CDR3 is made up of 14 amino acids. Between the trimmed V and J ends, which lost 2 bases and 6 bases, there was a span of 10 bases. A few counts support this clone. What was sequenced was peripheral blood. J is TRBJ1-4 and V is TRBV6-6; D call uncertain. The sequence derives from a man aged 50 or older with acute or convalescent COVID-19. The DNA for the CDR3 is TGTGCCAGCAGTTACGGAGGCGGGGATGAAAAACTGTTTTTT. Its translation: CASSYGGGDEKLFF.